These 16 T cell receptor beta chains originate from one sample sequenced in a study of T cell repertoires in cytomegalovirus infection. TCRdb re-analysed the reads in MiXCR, keeping a single row per CDR3 protein. The table has some 320,000 distinct CDR3 sequences, roughly 29% seen once; the top ten hold 15% to 20%. No cognate antigen is known for these TCRs. The sequencing used cultured PBMCs, collected from culture after CMV antigen stimulation. These TCRs come from a human donor in good health (CMV status not recorded). Some clones in this sample may be carry-over from other donors' samples.

This clonotype was seen ten or more times. The chain's CDR3 is CASLGTRNSPLHF. The CDR3 DNA sequence: TGTGCCAGCCTCGGGACAAGGAATTCACCCCTCCACTTT. The chain uses TRBV2 and TRBJ1-6, with D possibly being TRBD1 (6 bases). Germline-derived CDR1 and CDR2 are SNHLY and FYNNEI. Trimming stripped 8 bases from V and 7 bases from J, with 12 bases between. The CDR3 covers 13 residues.

The J gene is TRBJ1-5, the V gene TRBV20-1; D gene unclear. Germline V CDR1 and CDR2: DFQATT, SNEGSKA (reference sequence). The CDR3 sequence is 15 residues long. Trimming stripped 5 bases from V and 1 base from J, with 15 bases between. CDR3 loop: CSASPGGRSNQPQHF. CDR3 DNA: TGCAGTGCTTCCCCGGGAGGCAGGAGCAATCAGCCCCAGCATTTT.

This clonotype was recorded at least ten times. This sequence joins TRBV7-8 and TRBJ2-5, with 8 bases identical to TRBD1. V shed 2 bases, J shed 2 bases, and the junction held 4 bases outside the gene matches. The CDR3 is made up of 15 amino acids. CDR1 is SGHVS and CDR2 is FQNEAQ in the germline V gene. CDR3 coding DNA: TGTGCCAGCAGCTTAAGGGGACAGGCACAAGAGACCCAGTACTTC. Translating it yields CASSLRGQAQETQYF.

The chain uses TRBV7-9 and TRBJ2-1; D is unclear. V was pared by 2 bases and J by 4 bases, with 9 bases between. This CDR3 comprises 14 residues. Germline CDR1 and CDR2: SEHNR and FQNEAQ (reference sequence). CDR3 amino acids: CASSLTVEYNEQFF. CDR3 nucleotides: TGTGCCAGCAGCTTAACGGTCGAGTACAATGAGCAGTTCTTC.

This clonotype came up a few times. The chain has TRBV12-3 or TRBV12-4 and TRBJ2-1; no reliable D call. This CDR3 region has 12 residues. Trimming took off 4 bases at V and 5 bases at J, with 6 bases between the two ends. The CDR3 bases are TGTGCCAGCAGTTCCCAGAACAATGAGCAGTTCTTC. Protein sequence: CASSSQNNEQFF.

This clonotype was detected only a few times. V is TRBV7-2 and J is TRBJ1-1, with D tentatively TRBD1 (5 bases). The ends were cut back, 3 bases at V and 7 bases at J, with 12 bases in the middle. Germline V CDR1 and CDR2: SGHTA, FQGNSA. CDR3 length: 13 residues. The CDR3 sequence is CASSFGGIDEAFF. The CDR3 region has the DNA TGTGCCAGCAGCTTCGGGGGGATCGATGAAGCTTTCTTT.

The table lists this clonotype with a few counts. The chain is built from TRBV27 and TRBJ2-1; no firm D call. Looked up from germline, CDR1 is MNHEY and CDR2 is SMNVEV (reference sequence). V lost 3 bases to trimming and J lost 8 bases, with 11 bases between them. The CDR3 contains 13 residues. The CDR3 loop reads CASSFRDRDEQFF. CDR3 DNA: TGTGCCAGCAGTTTCCGCGACCGAGATGAGCAGTTCTTC.

This clonotype turned up a few times. V is TRBV20-1 and J is TRBJ2-1; TRBD2 matches 7 bases. J was trimmed by 4 bases and V by 4 bases; bases with no gene match: 10. From germline, CDR1 is DFQATT and CDR2 SNEGSKA (reference sequence). The CDR3 length is 15 residues. CDR3 loop: CSAISITSAYNEQFF. The CDR3 DNA reads as TGCAGTGCTATATCAATTACTAGCGCTTACAATGAGCAGTTCTTC.

The J gene is TRBJ1-6, the V gene TRBV15; 7 bases line up with TRBD1. This CDR3 spans 16 amino acids. V lost 3 bases and J lost 7; bases outside the gene matches: 9. Germline values: CDR1 LNHNV, CDR2 YYDKDF (reference sequence). CDR3 region: CATSRDRRPGNSPLHF. CDR3 DNA: TGTGCCACCAGCAGGGACAGGCGGCCGGGCAATTCACCCCTCCACTTT.

This clonotype was picked up one time. The chain couples TRBV28 to TRBJ1-5, with a possible D match to TRBD1 (5 bases). The V end was cut by 5 bases, the J end by 3 bases, with 11 bases between. Per the germline V gene, CDR1 is MDHEN and CDR2 is SYDVKM. This CDR3 is built from 14 residues. The CDR3 loop reads CASSPQGVNQPQHF. CDR3 coding DNA: TGTGCCAGCAGTCCCCAAGGGGTCAATCAGCCCCAGCATTTT.

The chain recombines TRBV12-3 or TRBV12-4 with TRBJ1-1, with 7 bases matching TRBD1. CDR3 length equals 14 residues. V gave up 6 bases and J gave up 6 bases; unmatched junction bases: 10. For the CDR3, the DNA is TGTGCCAGCAGCGTCCGGGACAGCCTCGCTGAAGCTTTCTTT. This codes for CASSVRDSLAEAFF.

CDR3 sequence reads: CASSSSVGETQYF. CDR3 bases: TGTGCCAGCAGCTCCTCCGTAGGGGAGACCCAGTACTTC. The gene calls are TRBV7-9 and TRBJ2-5, with D hard to call. Germline values: CDR1 SEHNR, CDR2 FQNEAQ (reference sequence). This CDR3 comprises 13 residues. Trimming cost V 4 bases and J 5 bases, with 11 bases left between them. Full variable domain (rest looked up from reference TRBV7-9 and TRBJ2-5): DTGVSQNPRHKITKRGQNVTFRCDPISEHNRLYWYRQTLGQGPEFLTYFQNEAQLEKSRLLSDRFSAERPKGSFSTLEIQRTEQGDSAMYLCASSSSVGETQYFGPGTRLLVL.

This clonotype was observed many times. V and J are TRBV11-3 and TRBJ2-1; TRBD2 might be the D (5 bases). Germline CDR1 and CDR2: SGHNT and YENEEA. The V end was cut by 5 bases, the J end by 4 bases, with 18 bases between. CDR3 length: 16 amino acids. CDR3: CASSDSRVGVYNEQFF. The CDR3 DNA is TGTGCCAGCAGCGATTCGAGGGTAGGAGTATACAATGAGCAGTTCTTC.

This clonotype was recorded a few times. This chain connects TRBV27 to TRBJ1-2, with D perhaps TRBD1 (5 bases). The germline V and J ends were trimmed by 5 bases and 3 bases, with 13 bases remaining between them. The length of the CDR3 is 14 residues. The V gene's germline CDR1 is MNHEY and CDR2 SMNVEV (reference sequence). In DNA form, the CDR3 reads TGTGCCAGCAGTCCGGGGGGGAGCTACTATGGCTACACCTTC. This translates into CASSPGGSYYGYTF.

This chain links TRBV14 with TRBJ2-7; 9 bases are shared with TRBD2. Germline CDR1 and CDR2: SGHDN and FVKESK. The trim removed 4 bases at V and 4 bases at J, leaving 8 bases unmatched. The CDR3 loop spans 15 amino acids. CDR3 loop: CASSPLTSGPYEQYF. Here the CDR3 DNA reads TGTGCCAGCAGCCCGCTGACTAGCGGTCCTTACGAGCAGTACTTC.

This clonotype was seen only a few times. This chain links TRBV27 with TRBJ1-6, with 8 positions matching TRBD1. V dropped 8 bases and J dropped 9; count of bases not matched to a gene: 9. The CDR3 extends over 14 amino acids. Per the germline V gene, CDR1 is MNHEY and CDR2 is SMNVEV (reference sequence). CDR3 sequence (DNA): TGTGCCAGCCGGGGGACAGGAGCGAGTTCACCCCTCCACTTT. Protein product: CASRGTGASSPLHF.